Below, 9 T cell receptor beta chains from the same sample are listed, as sequenced in a study of blood T cell repertoires in COVID-19. Method: immunoSEQ multiplex PCR; TCRdb's copy keeps in-frame clones and lacks some. The sample shows roughly 100,000 clones, approximately 90% of them seen only once. The sample was peripheral blood. The receptor set was obtained from a man aged 50-59 years with acute or convalescent COVID-19.

The chain links TRBV29-1 to TRBJ2-3; perhaps TRBD1 as D (6 bases). This CDR3 contains 13 residues. Germline V CDR1 and CDR2: SQVTM, ANQGSEA. The V end was cut by 6 bases, the J end by 7 bases, with 17 bases between. The DNA of the CDR3 is TGCAGCGTCGGGGTTGGGGGCCGGAATACGCAGTATTTT. It codes for CSVGVGGRNTQYF.

DNA for the CDR3: TGTGCCAGCAGCCCGGGACAGGGGGCATATGGCTACACCTTC. Its protein product is CASSPGQGAYGYTF. This rearrangement joins TRBV3-1 (or the pseudogene TRBV3-2) to TRBJ1-2; 12 nucleotides agree with TRBD1. Germline CDR1 and CDR2: LGHDT and YNNKEL (reference sequence). V was clipped by 4 bases and J by 5 bases; unmatched bases: 2. The CDR3 extends over 14 amino acids.

This clone was seen just once. The chain joins TRBV27 to TRBJ1-2, with 8 nucleotides matching TRBD1. V lost 2 bases and J lost 7; bases outside the gene matches: 15. Germline V gives CDR1 MNHEY, CDR2 SMNVEV (reference sequence). There are 17 residues in the CDR3. The CDR3 loop is CASSLHFDAQGDFGYTF. Written as DNA, the CDR3 is TGTGCCAGCAGTTTACATTTTGATGCACAGGGGGATTTTGGCTACACCTTC.

The rearrangement uses TRBV9 and TRBJ2-5, with 9 positions matching TRBD2. The V and J ends lost 0 bases and 3 bases, in that order; junction bases with no gene match: 9. The V gene's germline CDR1 is SGDLS and CDR2 YYNGEE. The CDR3 consists of 17 residues. Here the CDR3 reads CASSVGGNSGSEETQYF. CDR3 bases: TGTGCCAGCAGCGTAGGGGGAAATAGCGGGAGCGAAGAGACCCAGTACTTC.

This chain links TRBV5-1 with TRBJ2-7; the match to TRBD2 covers 9 bases. V shed 5 bases, J shed 7 bases, and the junction held 7 bases outside the gene matches. Germline-derived CDR1 and CDR2 are SGHRS and YFSETQ. This CDR3 comprises 13 residues. CDR3 in amino acids: CASRGTSPGEQYF. Written as DNA, the CDR3 is TGCGCCAGCAGGGGGACTAGCCCGGGGGAGCAGTACTTC.

The chain combines TRBV6-5 with TRBJ2-3; 9 bases are shared with TRBD2. J was trimmed by 4 bases and V by 6 bases; bases with no gene match: 8. CDR1 and CDR2 (germline): MNHEY, SVGAGI. The CDR3 is 15 residues long. The CDR3 nucleotides are TGTGCCAGCAGCTTTGCGGGAGGGCCTGCAGATACGCAGTATTTT. Translated: CASSFAGGPADTQYF.

This chain connects TRBV29-1 to TRBJ2-7, with 8 bases matching TRBD1. The length of the CDR3 is 14 residues. V lost 4 bases to trimming and J lost 6 bases; unmatched junction nucleotides: 11. The germline V gene encodes CDR1 SQVTM and CDR2 ANQGSEA. The CDR3 is CSVVLDRDDGEQYF. The CDR3 bases are TGCAGCGTTGTACTGGACAGGGACGATGGCGAGCAGTACTTC.

The chain has TRBV19 and TRBJ2-1; TRBD2 aligns across 8 bases. CDR1 is LNHDA and CDR2 is SQIVND in the germline V gene (reference sequence). V shed 3 bases, J shed 9 bases, and the junction held 13 bases outside the gene matches. The CDR3 covers 16 residues. CDR3 in DNA: TGTGCCAGTAGTATCTCTGACAGCGGGAGTAAGGTTGAGCAGTTCTTC. This sequence encodes CASSISDSGSKVEQFF.

The V and J genes are TRBV6-6 and TRBJ1-2, with TRBD1 as a possible D gene (5 bases). Germline CDR1 is MNHNY and CDR2 is SVGAGI (reference sequence). The CDR3 has 15 residues. Deletions cut 6 bases from V and 8 bases from J, with 22 bases between. For the CDR3, the DNA is TGTGCCAGCAGATCAAAACCCGGGCAGGGAGGCGGCTACACCTTC. It translates to CASRSKPGQGGGYTF.